A selection of T cell receptor beta chains follows, all from one sample in a study of blood T cell repertoires in COVID-19. Clones were read by immunoSEQ multiplex PCR, and TCRdb kept only the in-frame ones, dropping some. In the table there are about 61,000 clones, around 77% of which are singletons. Material for sequencing was peripheral blood. The receptors here all came from a man older than 75 with active or convalescent COVID-19. Both conserved end residues are part of each CDR3. The D gene is left open where the match is weak. The size field is filled for only some rows; it gives once, few, many or a size class.

TGTGCCAGCAGCTTAGGGGGGCTCAGTACAGATACGCAGTATTTT,CASSLGGLSTDTQYF,NA,TRBJ2-3,TRBV7-9,NA
TGTGCCAGCAGTGAAGCCAAGAACAGGGGAAATTCACCCCTCCACTTT,CASSEAKNRGNSPLHF,NA,TRBJ1-6,TRBV6-1,TRBD1
TGTGCCAGCTCACCCCGACAGTTCGGGAGCACCGGGGAGCTGTTTTTT,CASSPRQFGSTGELFF,few,TRBJ2-2,TRBV18,NA
TGTGCCAGCAGTTTGAGAGGAAATCGGGCTAATGAAAAACTGTTTTTT,CASSLRGNRANEKLFF,NA,TRBJ1-4,TRBV9,NA
TGTGCCAGCAGCGTAGATAGCAATCAGCCCCAGCATTTT,CASSVDSNQPQHF,few,TRBJ1-5,TRBV7-3,NA
TGTGCCAGTAGTATACTAGTCGGACAGAACAATCAGCCCCAGCATTTT,CASSILVGQNNQPQHF,few,TRBJ1-5,TRBV19,NA
TGTGCCAGCAGCTTGCAGACCGGGACAGGGGCCGGAGCTTTCTTT,CASSLQTGTGAGAFF,NA,TRBJ1-1,TRBV11-1,TRBD1
TGTGCCAGTAGTATAGTTTGGGGACTTCACAATGAGCAGTTCTTC,CASSIVWGLHNEQFF,once,TRBJ2-1,TRBV19,NA
TGTGCCAGCAGCTTAGACGGGAGGCTAGGCCCGCTTTCCTACGAGCAGTACTTC,CASSLDGRLGPLSYEQYF,NA,TRBJ2-7,TRBV7-2,TRBD2
TGTGCCAGCAGTTACGCCCGGTTACTAGGAACCAAAAACATTCAGTACTTC,CASSYARLLGTKNIQYF,NA,TRBJ2-4,TRBV6-2/TRBV6-3,NA
TGTGCCAGCAGCCATCTCTTGGGACAGGCCGGCGGCTACACCTTC,CASSHLLGQAGGYTF,NA,TRBJ1-2,TRBV14,TRBD1
TGTGCCAGTCAAGGGGCGTCATGGGAGACCCAGTACTTC,CASQGASWETQYF,NA,TRBJ2-5,TRBV7-8,NA
TGTGCCATCAGGACAGGGGGCCGGGAGCAGTACTTC,CAIRTGGREQYF,few,TRBJ2-7,TRBV27,TRBD1
TGTGCCAGCAGCAGGGGTCGGGATGGCTACACCTTC,CASSRGRDGYTF,NA,TRBJ1-2,TRBV27,NA
TGCGCCAGCAGCTTGGATGGACTAGCCCACAATGAGCAGTTCTTC,CASSLDGLAHNEQFF,NA,TRBJ2-1,TRBV5-1,TRBD2
TGTGCCATCCGGGATGCTTTAGGGAACACTGAAGCTTTCTTT,CAIRDALGNTEAFF,NA,TRBJ1-1,TRBV15,NA
TGTGCCAGCAGCTTCGGTGGCACAGATACGCAGTATTTT,CASSFGGTDTQYF,NA,TRBJ2-3,TRBV5-4,NA
TGTGCCAGCAGTTATTTAGGGGTGCTCTACACCTTC,CASSYLGVLYTF,NA,TRBJ1-2,TRBV6-6,NA
TGCAGTGCTAGTATAGGGGGCGAGGACACCGGGGAGCTGTTTTTT,CSASIGGEDTGELFF,NA,TRBJ2-2,TRBV20-1,TRBD1
TGTGCCAGCAGGGGCGGGAGAAGGGCCGGGGAGCTGTTTTTT,CASRGGRRAGELFF,NA,TRBJ2-2,TRBV7-3,TRBD2
TGTGCCAGCAGCCAAATAAGACAGCCCCAAGAGACCCAGTACTTC,CASSQIRQPQETQYF,once,TRBJ2-5,TRBV14,NA
TGTGCCAGCAGCTTGGGTCTAGCGGGGAGGGACATTCAGTACTTC,CASSLGLAGRDIQYF,NA,TRBJ2-4,TRBV5-6,TRBD2
TGTGCCAGCAGTGAATTTCCAGGGGTCGGCTACACCTTC,CASSEFPGVGYTF,NA,TRBJ1-2,TRBV6-1,NA
TGTGCCAGCAGTTCCTGGACAGGGTCGGGGGACGAGCAGTACTTC,CASSSWTGSGDEQYF,NA,TRBJ2-7,TRBV6-5,TRBD1
TGTGCCAGCAGCCCAGGGGATCATGGCTACACCTTC,CASSPGDHGYTF,NA,TRBJ1-2,TRBV12-3/TRBV12-4,NA